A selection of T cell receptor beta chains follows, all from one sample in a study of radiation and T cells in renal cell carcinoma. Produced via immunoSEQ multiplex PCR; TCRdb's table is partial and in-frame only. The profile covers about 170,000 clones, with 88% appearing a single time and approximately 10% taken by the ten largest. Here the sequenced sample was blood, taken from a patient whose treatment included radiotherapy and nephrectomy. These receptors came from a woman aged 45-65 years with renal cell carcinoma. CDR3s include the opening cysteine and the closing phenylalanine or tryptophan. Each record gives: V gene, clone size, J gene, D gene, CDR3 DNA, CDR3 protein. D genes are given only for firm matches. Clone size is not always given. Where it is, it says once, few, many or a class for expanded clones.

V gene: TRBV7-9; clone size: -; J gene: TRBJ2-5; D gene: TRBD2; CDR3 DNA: TGTGCCAGCAGACCGGGGCGGGGGGCGGTCAAAGAGACCCAGTACTTC; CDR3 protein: CASRPGRGAVKETQYF
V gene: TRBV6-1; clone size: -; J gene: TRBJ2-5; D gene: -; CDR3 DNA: TGTGCCTGCAGCCTAGGGATGATCCAAGAGACCCAGTACTTC; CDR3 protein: CACSLGMIQETQYF
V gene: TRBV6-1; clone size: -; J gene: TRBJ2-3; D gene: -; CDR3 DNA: TGTGCCAGCAGTGAATGGGGGGGGGCGAGCACAGATACGCAGTATTTT; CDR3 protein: CASSEWGGASTDTQYF
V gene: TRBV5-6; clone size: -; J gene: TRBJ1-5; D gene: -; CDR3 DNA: TGTGCCAGCAGCTTGGCGGGGTTAAGCAATCAGCCCCAGCATTTT; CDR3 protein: CASSLAGLSNQPQHF
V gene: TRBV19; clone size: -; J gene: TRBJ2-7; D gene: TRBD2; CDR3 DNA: TGTGCCACCCTCGAGCGGGGGCCGCCCTACGAGCAGTACTTC; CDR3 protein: CATLERGPPYEQYF
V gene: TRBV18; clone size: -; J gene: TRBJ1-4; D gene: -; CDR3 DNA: TGTGCCAGCTCGCCCCGGGCCACTAATGAAAAACTGTTTTTT; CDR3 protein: CASSPRATNEKLFF
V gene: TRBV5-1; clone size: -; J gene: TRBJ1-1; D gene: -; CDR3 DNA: TGCGCCAGCAGTACCTTAGATGGGGGCACTGAAGCTTTCTTT; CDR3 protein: CASSTLDGGTEAFF
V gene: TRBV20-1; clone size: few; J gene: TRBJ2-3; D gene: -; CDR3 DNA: TGCAGTGCTGGGGCAGATACGCAGTATTTT; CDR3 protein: CSAGADTQYF
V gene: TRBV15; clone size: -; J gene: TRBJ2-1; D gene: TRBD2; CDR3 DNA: TGTGCCACCAGCAGCCGGGGACTAGCGGTGGGCGAGCAGTTCTTC; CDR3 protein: CATSSRGLAVGEQFF
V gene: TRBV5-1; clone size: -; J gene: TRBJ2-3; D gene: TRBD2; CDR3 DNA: TGCGCCAGCAGCTTGAGGACTAGCCCGGGTACGCAGTATTTT; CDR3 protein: CASSLRTSPGTQYF
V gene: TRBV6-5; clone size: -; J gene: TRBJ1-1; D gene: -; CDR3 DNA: TGTGCCAGCAGTTACCGGGCACTGGGGAGCTCTGAAGCTTTCTTT; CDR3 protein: CASSYRALGSSEAFF
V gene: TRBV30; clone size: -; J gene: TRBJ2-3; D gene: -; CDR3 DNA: TGTGCCTGGGCAGATCCACATATCACAGATACGCAGTATTTT; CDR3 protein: CAWADPHITDTQYF
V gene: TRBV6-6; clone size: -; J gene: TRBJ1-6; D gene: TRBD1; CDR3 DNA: TGTGCCAGCAGGGGACAGCTTAATTCACCCCTCCACTTT; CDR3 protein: CASRGQLNSPLHF
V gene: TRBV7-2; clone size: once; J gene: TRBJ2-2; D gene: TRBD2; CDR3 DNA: TGTGCCAGCAGCTTTTCCGGGACTAGGGTTACCGGGGAGCTGTTTTTT; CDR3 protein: CASSFSGTRVTGELFF
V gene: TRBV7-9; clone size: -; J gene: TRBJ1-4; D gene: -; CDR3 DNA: TGTGCCAGCAGCCCCTTGGCGAATGAAAAACTGTTTTTT; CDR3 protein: CASSPLANEKLFF
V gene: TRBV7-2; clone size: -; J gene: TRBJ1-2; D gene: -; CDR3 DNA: TGTGCCAGCAGCTCAGACTACCCGGAGGACTATGGCTACACCTTC; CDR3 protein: CASSSDYPEDYGYTF
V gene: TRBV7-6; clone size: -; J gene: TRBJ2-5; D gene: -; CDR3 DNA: TGTGCCAGCAGCCTGGGAGGGACCCAGTACTTC; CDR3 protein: CASSLGGTQYF
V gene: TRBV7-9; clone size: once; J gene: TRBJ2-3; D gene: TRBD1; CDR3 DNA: TGTGCCAGCAGCGGCGGCCAGGGGGATTATACGCAGTATTTT; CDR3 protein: CASSGGQGDYTQYF
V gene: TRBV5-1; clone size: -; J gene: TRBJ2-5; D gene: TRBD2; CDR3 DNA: TGCGCCAGCAGCTCCGTAGCGGGGGGGCTGGAGACCCAGTACTTC; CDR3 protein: CASSSVAGGLETQYF
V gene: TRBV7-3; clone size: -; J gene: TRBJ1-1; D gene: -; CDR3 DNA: TGTGCCAGCAGTTCCAAGTGGAGGGACACTGAAGCTTTCTTT; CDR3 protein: CASSSKWRDTEAFF
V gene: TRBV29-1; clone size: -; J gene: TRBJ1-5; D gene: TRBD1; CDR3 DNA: TGCAGCGTTGGACAGGGGGCCGGTCAGCCCCAGCATTTT; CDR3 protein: CSVGQGAGQPQHF
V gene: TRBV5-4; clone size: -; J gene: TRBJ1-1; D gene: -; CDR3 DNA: TGTGCCAGCAGCCCGGACGGTCGCACTGAAGCTTTCTTT; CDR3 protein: CASSPDGRTEAFF
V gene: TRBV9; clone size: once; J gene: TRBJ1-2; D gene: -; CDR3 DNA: TGTGCCAGCAGCGTAGTTGGTGGTTATGGCTACACCTTC; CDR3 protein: CASSVVGGYGYTF
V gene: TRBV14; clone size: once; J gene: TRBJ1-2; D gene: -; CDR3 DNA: TGTGCCAGCAGCCAAGAAAGAGTCGTAAACTATGGCTACACCTTC; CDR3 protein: CASSQERVVNYGYTF
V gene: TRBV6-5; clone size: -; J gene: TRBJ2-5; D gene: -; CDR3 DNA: TGTGCCAGCAGTCCCTTCAGCCGTGGGGAGACCCAGTACTTC; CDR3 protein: CASSPFSRGETQYF
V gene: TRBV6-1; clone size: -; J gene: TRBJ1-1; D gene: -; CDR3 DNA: TGTGCCAGCAGTGCATCGAGAACAAACACTGAAGCTTTCTTT; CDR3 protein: CASSASRTNTEAFF
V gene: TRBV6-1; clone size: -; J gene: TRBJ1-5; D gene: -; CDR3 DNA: TGTGCCAGCAGTGAAAGCGGGCCCAATCAGCCCCAGCATTTT; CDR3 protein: CASSESGPNQPQHF
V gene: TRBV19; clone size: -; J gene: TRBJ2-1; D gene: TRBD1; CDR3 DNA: TGTGCCAGTAGTGGACAGGGGGCCTACAATGAGCAGTTCTTC; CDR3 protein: CASSGQGAYNEQFF
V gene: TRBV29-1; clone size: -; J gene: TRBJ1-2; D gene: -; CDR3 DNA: TGCAGCGTTGAAGAAGGCGCGCGAAACTTGCGGTTTAGCTACACCTTC; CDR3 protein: CSVEEGARNLRFSYTF
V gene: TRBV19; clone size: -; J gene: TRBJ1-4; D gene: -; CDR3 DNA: TGTGCCAGTAGTATAGATCCTGATGAAAAACTGTTTTTT; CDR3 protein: CASSIDPDEKLFF
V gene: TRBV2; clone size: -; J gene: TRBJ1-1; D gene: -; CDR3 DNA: TGTGCCAGCAGTCGCGGGGGGAACACTGAAGCTTTCTTT; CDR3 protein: CASSRGGNTEAFF
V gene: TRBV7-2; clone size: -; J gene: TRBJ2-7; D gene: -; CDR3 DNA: TGTGCCAGCAGCTTAGTGACCGGCGAATACGAGCAGTACTTC; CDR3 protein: CASSLVTGEYEQYF
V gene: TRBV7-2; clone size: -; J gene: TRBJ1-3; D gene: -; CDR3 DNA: TGTGCCAGCAGCTTACCGTTGGGTTCTGGAAACACCATATATTTT; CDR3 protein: CASSLPLGSGNTIYF
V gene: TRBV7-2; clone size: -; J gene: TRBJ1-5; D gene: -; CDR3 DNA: TGTGCCAGCAGCTTGCCGACTTCTAGCAATCAGCCCCAGCATTTT; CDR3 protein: CASSLPTSSNQPQHF
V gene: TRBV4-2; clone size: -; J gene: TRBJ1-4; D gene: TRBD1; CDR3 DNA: TGTGCCAGCAGCCAACATTTCCAGGGGGATCCAACTAATGAAAAACTGTTTTTT; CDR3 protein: CASSQHFQGDPTNEKLFF
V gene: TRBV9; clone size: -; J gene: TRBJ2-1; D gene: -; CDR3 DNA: TGTGCCAGCAGCGAGACCTTCGACAATGAGCAGTTCTTC; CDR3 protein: CASSETFDNEQFF
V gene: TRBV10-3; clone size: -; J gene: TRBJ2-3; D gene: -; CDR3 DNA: TGTGCCATCAGTGACGGGACAGATACGCAGTATTTT; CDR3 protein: CAISDGTDTQYF
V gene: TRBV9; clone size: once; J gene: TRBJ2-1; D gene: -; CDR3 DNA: TGTGCCAGCAGCTCCCTTGGGCTCTACAATGAGCAGTTCTTC; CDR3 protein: CASSSLGLYNEQFF
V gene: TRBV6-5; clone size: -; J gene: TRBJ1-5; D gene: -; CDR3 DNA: TGTGCCAGCAGGGTTTCTATACAGGGCAATCAGCCCCAGCATTTT; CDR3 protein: CASRVSIQGNQPQHF
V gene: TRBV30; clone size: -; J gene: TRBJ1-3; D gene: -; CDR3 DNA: TGTGCCTGGAGTGTGGCCGGAGGGAACACCATATATTTT; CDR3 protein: CAWSVAGGNTIYF
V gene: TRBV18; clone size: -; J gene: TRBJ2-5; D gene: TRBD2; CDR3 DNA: TGTGCCAGCTCACCAATCTTCAGCGGGGGGGCGGAGACCCAGTACTTC; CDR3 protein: CASSPIFSGGAETQYF
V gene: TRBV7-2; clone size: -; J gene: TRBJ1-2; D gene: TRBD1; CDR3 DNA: TGTGCCAGCAGTCCTACAGGGGGCCGCTATGGCTACACCTTC; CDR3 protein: CASSPTGGRYGYTF
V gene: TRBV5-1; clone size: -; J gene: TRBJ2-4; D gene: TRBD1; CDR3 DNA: TGCGCCAGCAGCTTGGCTATTCGGGACAGGGGTGATCTAGCCAAAAACATTCAGTACTTC; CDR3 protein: CASSLAIRDRGDLAKNIQYF
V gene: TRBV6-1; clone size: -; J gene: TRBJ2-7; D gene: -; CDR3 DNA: TGTGCCAGCAGTGAAATAAACGGGGGCTACGAGCAGTACTTC; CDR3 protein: CASSEINGGYEQYF
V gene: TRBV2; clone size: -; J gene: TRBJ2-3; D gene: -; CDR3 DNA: TGTGCCAGCAGTGGCTTAGGAATAAACACAGATACGCAGTATTTT; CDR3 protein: CASSGLGINTDTQYF